The entry below gives a single TCR beta chain sequence along with its context. As yet, its antigen is unknown. Together with a sample-barcoded 5' primer, a J-beta primer mix was included in a second PCR lasting about 6 to 11 cycles. Via MiXCR, TCRdb re-called the 5' RACE reads, giving one row per CDR3 protein. The repertoire holds around 1.5 million distinct CDR3 sequences, with 45% to 70% as singletons. This sample was included in a study of blood T cells in healthy people across ages. Study results and caveats: There were more naive CD4+ cells and higher diversity in long-lived donors than in aged donors.

Trimming removed 5 bases at V and 11 bases at J, with 15 bases between. The CDR3 is 13 residues long. Per germline, CDR1 SEHNR and CDR2 FQNEAQ (reference sequence). The sequence was obtained from a man younger than 30 in good health. The chain combines TRBV7-9 with TRBJ1-4; the D is unclear. Material for sequencing was blood. CDR3 protein: CASSTGSYGKLFF. The CDR3 DNA is TGTGCCAGCAGCACGGGCTCGTACGGGAAACTGTTTTTT.